A single sample gave rise to the 27 T cell receptor beta chains below, sequenced in a study of cytomegalovirus exposure and HLA in healthy donors. The repertoire was sequenced with immunoSEQ multiplex PCR; TCRdb's copy has only in-frame clones and lacks some. Of about 63,000 clones in the sample, 89% are singletons; the top ten hold 1% to 1.5%. What was sequenced was PBMCs. These receptors originate from a young woman in good health and CMV-seronegative.

The V call is TRBV6-1, the J call TRBJ2-3; the match to TRBD2 covers 11 bases. With 2 bases clipped from V and 6 bases from J, the junction kept 7 bases outside the gene matches. Germline V gene sequence: CDR1 MNHNS, CDR2 SASEGT. This CDR3 has 16 amino acids. The CDR3 DNA sequence: TGTGCCAGCAGTGAACTAATTCTAGCGGGAGGTGATACGCAGTATTTT. Translating gives CASSELILAGGDTQYF.

The rearrangement uses TRBV6-1 and TRBJ2-7; a weak D match, TRBD1 (5 bases). V shed 6 bases and J shed 3 bases, with 18 bases lying between them. Germline assignment: CDR1 MNHNS and CDR2 SASEGT. The CDR3 is 15 residues long. The CDR3 sequence is CASRPQAVLIYEQYF. CDR3 in DNA: TGTGCCAGCAGACCACAGGCCGTCCTTATCTACGAGCAGTACTTC.

The chain recombines TRBV6-1 with TRBJ2-7; TRBD1 matches at 9 bases. Germline V CDR1 and CDR2: MNHNS, SASEGT. The CDR3 runs to 13 residues. V gave up 10 bases and J gave up 5 bases; unmatched junction bases: 9. CDR3 in DNA: TGTGCCATCGCCGGGACAGGGAATCACGAGCAGTACTTC. Amino acids: CAIAGTGNHEQYF.

This clone has more than one count but fewer than ten. V and J are TRBV18 and TRBJ1-6; possible D gene TRBD1, 6 bases. Trimming cost V 6 bases and J 11 bases, with 14 bases left between them. Germline loops: CDR1 KGHSH, CDR2 LQKENI. The CDR3 is 13 residues long. CDR3 DNA: TGTGCCAGCTCTACGGCAGACAGGCCACCCCTCCACTTT. Its translation: CASSTADRPPLHF.

V and J are TRBV20-1 and TRBJ2-7; 9 bases are a match to TRBD2. This CDR3 is built from 11 residues. V dropped 6 bases and J dropped 13; count of bases not matched to a gene: 10. Germline V gene lookup returns CDR1 DFQATT and CDR2 SNEGSKA (reference sequence). CDR3 DNA: TGCAGTGCCCCCGTTAGCGGGAGACAATACTTC. This codes for CSAPVSGRQYF.

J is TRBJ2-1 and V is TRBV7-9, with TRBD2 as a possible D gene (6 bases). The CDR3 contains 15 residues. V was cut by 1 base and J by 3 bases, with 10 bases left in between. Per the germline V gene, CDR1 is SEHNR and CDR2 is FQNEAQ (reference sequence). The CDR3 is CASSLGGENYNEQFF. Written as DNA, the CDR3 is TGTGCCAGCAGCTTAGGGGGGGAAAACTACAATGAGCAGTTCTTC.

This clone was detected only a few times. The chain has TRBV11-3 and TRBJ2-5, with 9 bases identical to TRBD2. With V trimmed by 3 bases and J by 2 bases, 1 base remained unmatched. Germline V gene lookup returns CDR1 SGHNT and CDR2 YENEEA. This CDR3 region has 14 residues. CDR3 in DNA: TGTGCCAGCAGCTTGCGGGGGGGACAAGAGACCCAGTACTTC. This codes for CASSLRGGQETQYF.

V gene TRBV29-1 combines with J gene TRBJ2-3, with TRBD2 matching 8 bases. The CDR3 length is 16 residues. Germline V gene data show CDR1 as SQVTM and CDR2 as ANQGSEA. Trimming at V came to 7 bases and at J to 1 base, leaving 13 bases not matched to a gene. CDR3: CSGGTGRALRTDTQYF. CDR3 DNA: TGCAGCGGGGGGACCGGGAGGGCCCTTCGCACAGATACGCAGTATTTT.

The genes are TRBV27 and TRBJ2-3, with D possibly TRBD2 on 5 matching bases. Germline V lookup: CDR1 MNHEY, CDR2 SMNVEV (reference sequence). The CDR3 totals 14 residues. Trimming cost V 4 bases and J 1 base, with 9 bases left between them. The CDR3 sequence: CASSWRSGTDTQYF. The CDR3 DNA sequence: TGTGCCAGCAGTTGGAGGTCCGGCACAGATACGCAGTATTTT.

This chain links TRBV30 with TRBJ2-1; TRBD2 is a possible D gene (5 bases). The CDR3 runs to 13 residues. Germline V gene sequence: CDR1 GTSNPN, CDR2 SVGIG (reference sequence). V shed 2 bases and J shed 0 bases, with 5 bases lying between them. The CDR3: CAWSTSSYNEQFF. CDR3 DNA: TGTGCCTGGAGTACTAGCTCCTACAATGAGCAGTTCTTC.

This rearrangement joins TRBV4-2 to TRBJ1-6; D may be TRBD1 (6 bases). Germline CDR1 LGHNA, CDR2 YNFKEQ. The CDR3 consists of 13 residues. Trimming removed 10 bases from V and 9 bases from J, with 16 bases in between. CDR3 amino acids: CATGGGPSSPLHF. CDR3 nucleotide sequence: TGTGCCACCGGGGGGGGGCCCAGTTCACCCCTCCACTTT.

The chain employs TRBV7-6 and TRBJ2-1, with unresolved D. The CDR3 spans 12 residues. Deletions cut 0 bases from V and 7 bases from J, with 4 bases between. In germline, CDR1 is SGHVS, CDR2 FNYEAQ. CDR3 in amino acids: CASSLAANEQFF. The CDR3 DNA is TGTGCCAGCAGCTTAGCAGCTAATGAGCAGTTCTTC.

The chain combines TRBV6-1 with TRBJ1-2; D is perhaps TRBD1 (5 bases). The germline CDR1 and CDR2 sequences are MNHNS and SASEGT. The CDR3 is made up of 12 amino acids. The CDR3 DNA sequence: TGTGCTGGGGGGGAGCCATGGTTTGGCTACACCTTC. Its translation is CAGGEPWFGYTF.

The rearrangement uses TRBV7-2 and TRBJ1-6; 9 nucleotides agree with TRBD1. Germline assignment: CDR1 SGHTA and CDR2 FQGNSA. The trim removed 5 bases at V and 0 bases at J, leaving 5 bases unmatched. The CDR3 consists of 17 residues. The CDR3 protein is CASSKGTGSSYNSPLHF. In nucleotides, the CDR3 is TGTGCCAGCAGCAAGGGGACAGGGAGCTCCTATAATTCACCCCTCCACTTT.

The chain employs TRBV28 and TRBJ2-7; D perhaps matches TRBD2 (6 bases). Trimming took 4 bases from V and 3 from J, leaving 13 bases between them. Per germline, CDR1 MDHEN and CDR2 SYDVKM. The CDR3 is 14 residues long. The CDR3, as DNA: TGTGCCAGCAGTTCGCCCCTAGCGTACTACGAGCAGTACTTC. It codes for CASSSPLAYYEQYF.

The V and J genes are TRBV7-9 and TRBJ2-5; 9 bases are a match to TRBD2. The CDR3 has 17 residues. From germline, CDR1 is SEHNR and CDR2 FQNEAQ (reference sequence). V was clipped by 5 bases and J by 1 base; unmatched bases: 11. CDR3: CASSPRLAERPQETQYF. In nucleotides, the CDR3 is TGTGCCAGCAGCCCCCGACTAGCGGAGCGACCCCAAGAGACCCAGTACTTC.

V usage is TRBV13 and J usage is TRBJ2-7; 9 bases match TRBD1. The CDR3 has 16 amino acids. CDR1 is PRHDT, CDR2 FYEKMQ, per germline (reference sequence). Losses at the gene ends were 5 bases for V and 7 bases for J; bases not matched to a gene: 15. CDR3 bases: TGTGCCAGCAGCCTCCTAACAGGGGGCAAGGGGTTAGAGCAGTACTTC. This sequence encodes CASSLLTGGKGLEQYF.

CDR3 in amino acids: CASSLGDRVFNGYTF. In nucleotides, the CDR3 is TGTGCCAGCAGCTTGGGAGACAGGGTATTTAATGGCTACACCTTC. The chain uses TRBV5-4 and TRBJ1-2, with 7 bases lining up with TRBD1. Germline CDR1 SGHNT, CDR2 YYREEE (reference sequence). CDR3 length: 15 amino acids. V gave up 0 bases and J gave up 6 bases; unmatched junction bases: 8.

This clone showed up just once. V gene TRBV7-2 combines with J gene TRBJ2-1, with 8 nucleotides matching TRBD2. The V and J ends lost 7 bases and 3 bases, in that order; junction bases with no gene match: 5. CDR1 SGHTA and CDR2 FQGNSA come from the germline V gene. The CDR3 is 14 residues long. In nucleotides, the CDR3 is TGTGCCAGCACCGGGACTAGGTACTACAATGAGCAGTTCTTC. Its translation is CASTGTRYYNEQFF.

This chain joins TRBV5-4 and TRBJ1-3; no clear D. Trimming left V 5 bases short and J 4 bases short, with 10 bases between. Germline lookup yields CDR1 SGHNT and CDR2 YYREEE (reference sequence). The CDR3 extends over 13 amino acids. For the CDR3, the DNA is TGTGCCAGCAGTCAAACTTCGGGAAACACCATATATTTT. The encoded protein is CASSQTSGNTIYF.

The rearrangement joins TRBV19 to TRBJ1-1, with D hard to call. Germline V gene sequence: CDR1 LNHDA, CDR2 SQIVND (reference sequence). The CDR3 extends over 13 amino acids. The V gene lost 5 bases and the J gene lost 2 bases, with 9 bases spanning the gap. The CDR3 protein is CASSLQPNTEAFF. As DNA, the CDR3 is TGTGCCAGTAGTTTACAGCCTAACACTGAAGCTTTCTTT.

J is TRBJ2-1 and V is TRBV14, with 7 bases lining up with TRBD1. The germline V gene has CDR1 SGHDN and CDR2 FVKESK. CDR3 length: 12 amino acids. With V trimmed by 4 bases and J by 9 bases, 3 bases remained unmatched. The CDR3 DNA reads as TGTGCCAGCAGCCCGAAGGGGGCTGAGCAGTTCTTC. Translated: CASSPKGAEQFF.

The V gene is TRBV6-1, the J gene TRBJ1-1; TRBD1 might be the D (6 bases). This CDR3 is built from 10 residues. V dropped 7 bases and J dropped 9 bases, with 9 bases sitting between them. Germline lookup yields CDR1 MNHNS and CDR2 SASEGT. CDR3 region: CASKQGKAFF. CDR3 in DNA: TGTGCCAGCAAACAGGGTAAAGCTTTCTTT.

The sample holds one count of this clone. Here the CDR3 reads CASSSGLAGVSSYNEQFF. The DNA for the CDR3 is TGTGCCAGCAGCTCGGGACTAGCGGGGGTAAGCTCCTACAATGAGCAGTTCTTC. The J gene is TRBJ2-1, the V gene TRBV7-9; 14 bases fit TRBD2. The V segment lost 4 bases and the J segment 0 bases; nucleotides outside the gene matches: 5. This CDR3 region has 18 residues. Looked up from germline, CDR1 is SEHNR and CDR2 is FQNEAQ (reference sequence).

V usage is TRBV2 and J usage is TRBJ2-2; perhaps TRBD2 as D (5 bases). Between the trimmed V and J ends, which lost 4 bases and 4 bases, there was a span of 10 bases. Germline values: CDR1 SNHLY, CDR2 FYNNEI. The CDR3 contains 14 residues. CDR3 loop: CASSVRAATGELFF. DNA for the CDR3: TGTGCCAGCAGTGTCCGAGCGGCCACCGGGGAGCTGTTTTTT.

The genes are TRBV28 and TRBJ2-7; 8 positions agree with TRBD2. The CDR3 runs to 13 residues. Unmatched junction bases numbered 5, after V lost 7 bases and J lost 3 bases. Germline V lookup: CDR1 MDHEN, CDR2 SYDVKM. CDR3 region: CASKGGLGYEQYF. The CDR3 DNA is TGTGCCAGCAAAGGGGGACTAGGCTACGAGCAGTACTTC.

The chain has TRBV5-5 and TRBJ2-6; D is ambiguous. The CDR3 is 17 residues long. Germline CDR1 is SGHKS and CDR2 is YYEKEE (reference sequence). Trimming removed 0 bases at V and 2 bases at J, with 12 bases between. The CDR3, as DNA: TGTGCCAGCAGCTTGGAGTACAGTTATGCTGGGGCCAACGTCCTGACTTTC. Protein product: CASSLEYSYAGANVLTF.